This T cell receptor (beta chain) was identified during a study of CD8 T cells in ankylosing spondylitis. As the method for making TCR beta libraries, quantitative 5'-RACE with molecular barcodes was used. TCRdb independently ran MiXCR on the 5' RACE reads; one entry per CDR3 protein. This table has more than 500,000 distinct CDR3 sequences, approximately 5% appearing once. From germline, CDR1 is LGHNA and CDR2 YNFKEQ. The CDR3 consists of 17 residues. V was pared by 4 bases and J by 4 bases, with 7 bases of the junction left unmatched. This clonotype has at least ten counts. Its specificity is unknown. Study results and limitations: Some of the motif variants had earlier been found in reactive arthritis patients' fluid and blood. In ankylosing spondylitis blood, a motif of roughly 8 highly homologous TCR beta variants appeared characteristic. Disease-associated clones were CD8+ and fairly uncommon in peripheral blood.

The clonotype comes from a male donor with ankylosing spondylitis. Sequencing was done on a sample of blood, either unsorted or a sorted T cell fraction (not recorded which). This chain connects TRBV4-2 to TRBJ2-1; 13 nucleotides agree with TRBD2. The CDR3 sequence: CASSRPGTSGEYNEQFF. DNA for the CDR3: TGTGCCAGCAGCCGGCCCGGGACTAGCGGGGAATACAATGAGCAGTTCTTC.